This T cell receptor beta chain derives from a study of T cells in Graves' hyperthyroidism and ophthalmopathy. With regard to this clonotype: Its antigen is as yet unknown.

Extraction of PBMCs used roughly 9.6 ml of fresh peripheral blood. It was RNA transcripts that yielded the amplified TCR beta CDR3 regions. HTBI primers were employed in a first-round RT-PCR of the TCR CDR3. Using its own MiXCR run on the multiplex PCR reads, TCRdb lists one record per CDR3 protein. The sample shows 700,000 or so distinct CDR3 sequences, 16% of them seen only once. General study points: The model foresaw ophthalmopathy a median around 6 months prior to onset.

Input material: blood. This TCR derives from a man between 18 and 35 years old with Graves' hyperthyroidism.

In DNA, the CDR3 is TGTGCCAGCAGTGAAGCGCTCACTAGCGGACAAGAGACCCAGTACTTC. The encoded protein is CASSEALTSGQETQYF. The V and J genes are TRBV6-1 and TRBJ2-5, with 8 bases that match TRBD2. The CDR3 totals 16 residues. Trimming at V came to 0 bases and at J to 2 bases, leaving 5 bases not matched to a gene. Germline V gene sequence: CDR1 MNHNS, CDR2 SASEGT.